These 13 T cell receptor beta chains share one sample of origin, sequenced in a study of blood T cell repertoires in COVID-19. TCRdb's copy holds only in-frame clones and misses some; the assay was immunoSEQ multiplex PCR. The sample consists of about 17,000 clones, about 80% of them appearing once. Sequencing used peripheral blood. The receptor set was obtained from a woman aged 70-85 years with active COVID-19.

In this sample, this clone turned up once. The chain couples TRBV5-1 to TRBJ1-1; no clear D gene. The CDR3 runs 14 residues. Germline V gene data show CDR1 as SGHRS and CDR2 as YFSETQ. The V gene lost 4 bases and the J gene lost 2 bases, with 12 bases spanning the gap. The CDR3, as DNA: TGCGCCAGCAGCCCAACGCCGGGTAACACTGAAGCTTTCTTT. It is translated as CASSPTPGNTEAFF.

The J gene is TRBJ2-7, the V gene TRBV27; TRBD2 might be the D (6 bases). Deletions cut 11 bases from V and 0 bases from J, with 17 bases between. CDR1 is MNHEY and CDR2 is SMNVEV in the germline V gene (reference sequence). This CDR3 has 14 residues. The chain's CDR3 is CASRLIADSYEQYF. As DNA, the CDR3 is TGTGCCTCCAGACTGATAGCGGACTCCTACGAGCAGTACTTC.

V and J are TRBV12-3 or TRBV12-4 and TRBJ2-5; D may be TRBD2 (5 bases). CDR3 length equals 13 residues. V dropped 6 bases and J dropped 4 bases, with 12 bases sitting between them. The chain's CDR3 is CASSPTRGETQYF. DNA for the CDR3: TGTGCCAGCAGCCCGACCCGGGGAGAGACCCAGTACTTC.

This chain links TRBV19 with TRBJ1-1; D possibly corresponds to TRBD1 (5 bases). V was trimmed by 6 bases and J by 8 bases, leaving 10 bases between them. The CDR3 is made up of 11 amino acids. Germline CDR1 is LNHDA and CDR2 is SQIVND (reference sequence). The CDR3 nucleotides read TGTGCCAGTAGATGGGGCATCGAAGCTTTCTTT. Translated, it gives CASRWGIEAFF. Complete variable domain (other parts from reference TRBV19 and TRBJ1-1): DGGITQSPKYLFRKEGQNVTLSCEQNLNHDAMYWYRQDPGQGLRLIYYSQIVNDFQKGDIAEGYSVSREKKESFPLTVTSAQKNPTAFYLCASRWGIEAFFGQGTRLTVV.

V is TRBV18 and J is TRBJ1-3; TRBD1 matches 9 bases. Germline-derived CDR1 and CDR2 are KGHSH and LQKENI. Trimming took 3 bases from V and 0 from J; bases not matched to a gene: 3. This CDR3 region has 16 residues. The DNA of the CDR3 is TGTGCCAGCTCACCCGGGACAGGGATCTCTGGAAACACCATATATTTT. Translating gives CASSPGTGISGNTIYF.

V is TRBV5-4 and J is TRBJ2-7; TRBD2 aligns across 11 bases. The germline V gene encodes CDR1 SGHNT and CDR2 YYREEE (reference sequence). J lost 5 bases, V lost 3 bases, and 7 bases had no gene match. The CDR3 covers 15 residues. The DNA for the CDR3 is TGTGCCAGCAGCTCCCGACTAGCGGGGAAGGACGAGCAGTACTTC. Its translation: CASSSRLAGKDEQYF.

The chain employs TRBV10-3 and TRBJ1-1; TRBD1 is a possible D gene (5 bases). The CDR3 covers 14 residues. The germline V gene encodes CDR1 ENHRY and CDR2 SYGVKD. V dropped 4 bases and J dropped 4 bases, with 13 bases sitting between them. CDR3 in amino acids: CAISGTGVGTEAFF. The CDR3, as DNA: TGTGCCATCAGTGGAACAGGCGTCGGCACTGAAGCTTTCTTT.

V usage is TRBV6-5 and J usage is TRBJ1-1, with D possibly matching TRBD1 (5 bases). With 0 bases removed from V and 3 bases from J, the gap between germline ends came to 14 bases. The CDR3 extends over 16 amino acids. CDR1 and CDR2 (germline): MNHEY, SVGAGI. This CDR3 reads CASSYSSGYRDTEAFF. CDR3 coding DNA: TGTGCCAGCAGTTACTCATCAGGGTATAGGGACACTGAAGCTTTCTTT.

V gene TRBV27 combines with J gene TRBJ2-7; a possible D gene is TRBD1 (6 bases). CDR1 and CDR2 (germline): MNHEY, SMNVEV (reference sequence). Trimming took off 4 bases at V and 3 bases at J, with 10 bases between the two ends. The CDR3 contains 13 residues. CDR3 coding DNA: TGTGCCAGCAGTTCAGGGGCCATCTACGAGCAGTACTTC. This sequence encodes CASSSGAIYEQYF.

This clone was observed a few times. CDR3 DNA sequence: TGTGCCAGCGGACAGGGGGAAGGGACTGAAGCTTTCTTT. This encodes CASGQGEGTEAFF. This chain uses TRBV2 with TRBJ1-1; TRBD1 matches at 10 bases. The ends lost 8 bases at V and 5 bases at J; junction bases unmatched: 5. Germline CDR1 is SNHLY and CDR2 is FYNNEI. CDR3 size: 13 residues.

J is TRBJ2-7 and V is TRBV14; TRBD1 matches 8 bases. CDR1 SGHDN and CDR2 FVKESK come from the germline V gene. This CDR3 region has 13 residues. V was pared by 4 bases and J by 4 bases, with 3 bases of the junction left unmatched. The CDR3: CASSPDRAYEQYF. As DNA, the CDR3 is TGTGCCAGCAGCCCGGACAGGGCGTACGAGCAGTACTTC. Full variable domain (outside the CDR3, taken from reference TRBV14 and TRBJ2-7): EAGVTQFPSHSVIEKGQTVTLRCDPISGHDNLYWYRRVMGKEIKFLLHFVKESKQDESGMPNNRFLAERTGGTYSTLKVQPAELEDSGVYFCASSPDRAYEQYFGPGTRLTVT.

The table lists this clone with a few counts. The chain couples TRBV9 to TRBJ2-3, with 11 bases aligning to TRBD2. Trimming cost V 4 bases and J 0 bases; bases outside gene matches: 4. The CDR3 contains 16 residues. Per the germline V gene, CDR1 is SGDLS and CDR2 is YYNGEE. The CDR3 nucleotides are TGTGCCAGCAGCCCTAGGACTAGCGGGAGCACAGATACGCAGTATTTT. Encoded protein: CASSPRTSGSTDTQYF.

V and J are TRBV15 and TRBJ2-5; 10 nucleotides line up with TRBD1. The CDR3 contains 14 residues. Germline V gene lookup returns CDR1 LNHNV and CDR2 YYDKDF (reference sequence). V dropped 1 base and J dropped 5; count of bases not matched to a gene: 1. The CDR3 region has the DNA TGTGCCACCAGCAGAGGGGGACAGGGGGAGACCCAGTACTTC. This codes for CATSRGGQGETQYF. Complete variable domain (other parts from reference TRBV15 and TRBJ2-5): DAMVIQNPRYQVTQFGKPVTLSCSQTLNHNVMYWYQQKSSQAPKLLFHYYDKDFNNEADTPDNFQSRRPNTSFCFLDIRSPGLGDTAMYLCATSRGGQGETQYFGPGTRLLVL.